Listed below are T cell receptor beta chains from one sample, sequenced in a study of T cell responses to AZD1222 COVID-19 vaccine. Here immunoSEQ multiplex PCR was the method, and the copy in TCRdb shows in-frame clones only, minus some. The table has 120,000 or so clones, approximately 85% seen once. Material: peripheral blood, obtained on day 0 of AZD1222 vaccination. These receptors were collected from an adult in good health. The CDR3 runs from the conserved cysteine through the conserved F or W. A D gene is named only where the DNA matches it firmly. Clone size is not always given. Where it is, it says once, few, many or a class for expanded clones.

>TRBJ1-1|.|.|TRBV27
CASSPLEGMNTEAFF
TGTGCCAGCAGTCCGTTGGAGGGGATGAACACTGAAGCTTTCTTT
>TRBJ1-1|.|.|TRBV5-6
CASSLRTQNTEAFF
TGTGCCAGCAGCCTCAGAACTCAGAACACTGAAGCTTTCTTT
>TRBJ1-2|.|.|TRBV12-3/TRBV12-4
CASTHGVNYGYTF
TGTGCCAGCACCCACGGGGTCAACTATGGCTACACCTTC
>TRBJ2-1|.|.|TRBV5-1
CASSLEGNNEQFF
TGCGCCAGCAGCTTAGAGGGAAACAATGAGCAGTTCTTC
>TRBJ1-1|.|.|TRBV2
CASRARGAMDTEAFF
TGTGCCAGCAGAGCCCGGGGGGCAATGGACACTGAAGCTTTCTTT
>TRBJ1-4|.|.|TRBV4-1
CASSQSKGGTTNEKLFF
TGCGCCAGCAGCCAAAGCAAGGGAGGAACAACTAATGAAAAACTGTTTTTT
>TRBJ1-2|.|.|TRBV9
CASSVSEDGYTF
TGTGCCAGCAGCGTATCCGAGGATGGCTACACCTTC
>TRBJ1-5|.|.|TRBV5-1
CASSLDSNQPQHF
TGCGCCAGCAGCTTGGACAGCAATCAGCCCCAGCATTTT
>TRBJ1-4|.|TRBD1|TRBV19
CASSPPSGDRGTKKLFF
TGTGCCAGTAGTCCCCCCTCTGGGGACAGGGGCACGAAAAAACTGTTTTTT
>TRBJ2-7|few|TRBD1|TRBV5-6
CASSYRDRPYEQYF
TGTGCCAGCAGCTACCGGGACAGGCCCTACGAGCAGTACTTC
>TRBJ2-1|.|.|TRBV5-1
CASSSDTPYNEQFF
TGCGCCAGCAGCTCCGACACCCCCTACAATGAGCAGTTCTTC
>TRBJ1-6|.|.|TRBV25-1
CASSESRGDNSPLHF
TGTGCCAGCAGTGAATCGAGGGGAGATAATTCACCCCTCCACTTT
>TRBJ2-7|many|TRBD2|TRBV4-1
CASSQTAASGSHEQYF
TGCGCCAGCAGCCAGACTGCGGCTAGCGGGAGCCACGAGCAGTACTTC
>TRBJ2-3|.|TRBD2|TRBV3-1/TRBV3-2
CASSQVVSGGNRATDTQYF
TGTGCCAGCAGCCAAGTAGTTAGCGGGGGGAATCGAGCCACAGATACGCAGTATTTT
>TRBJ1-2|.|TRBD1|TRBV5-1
CASSRQGADVANYGYTF
TGCGCCAGCAGCAGACAGGGGGCCGACGTAGCTAACTATGGCTACACCTTC
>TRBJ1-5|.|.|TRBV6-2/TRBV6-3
CASSYGYSNQPQHF
TGTGCCAGCAGTTACGGTTATAGCAATCAGCCCCAGCATTTT
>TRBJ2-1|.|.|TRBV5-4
CASSLVRGSYNEQFF
TGTGCCAGCAGCTTGGTCAGGGGCTCTTACAATGAGCAGTTCTTC
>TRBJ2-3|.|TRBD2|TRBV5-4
CASSDPILAGSTDTQYF
TGTGCCAGCAGCGACCCAATCCTAGCGGGAAGCACAGATACGCAGTATTTT
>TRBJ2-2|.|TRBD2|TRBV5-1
CASSFLPSGGTNTGELFF
TGCGCCAGCAGCTTCTTGCCTAGCGGGGGGACGAACACCGGGGAGCTGTTTTTT
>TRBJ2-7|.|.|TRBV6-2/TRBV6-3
CASSLWDGYEQYF
TGTGCCAGCAGTTTGTGGGACGGATACGAGCAGTACTTC
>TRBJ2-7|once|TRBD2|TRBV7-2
CASSLVRLAGDRTYEQYF
TGTGCCAGCAGCTTAGTTAGGCTAGCGGGAGATCGGACCTACGAGCAGTACTTC
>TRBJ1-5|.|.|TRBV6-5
CASGPTGLGNQPQHF
TGTGCCAGCGGTCCCACAGGGCTCGGGAATCAGCCCCAGCATTTT
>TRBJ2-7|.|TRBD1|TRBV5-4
CASSSLRDRDPNEQYF
TGTGCCAGCAGCTCCCTCAGGGACAGGGACCCCAACGAGCAGTACTTC
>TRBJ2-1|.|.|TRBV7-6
CASSALQGIGYNEQFF
TGTGCCAGCAGCGCCCTACAGGGCATAGGGTACAATGAGCAGTTCTTC
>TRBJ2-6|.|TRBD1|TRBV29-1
CSVDRDRGDNVLTF
TGCAGCGTAGACCGGGACAGGGGTGACAACGTCCTGACTTTC
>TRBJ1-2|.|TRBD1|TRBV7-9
CASSLAGQGAIYGYTF
TGTGCCAGCAGCTTAGCGGGACAGGGGGCGATATATGGCTACACCTTC
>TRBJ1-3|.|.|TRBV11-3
CASSLQGLSGNTIYF
TGTGCCAGCAGCTTACAGGGTTTAAGCGGAAACACCATATATTTT
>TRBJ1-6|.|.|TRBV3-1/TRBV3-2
CASSQVGGAANSPLHF
TGTGCCAGCAGCCAAGTGGGGGGGGCCGCGAATTCACCCCTCCACTTT
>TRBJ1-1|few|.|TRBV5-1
CASSLQRQDRSEAFF
TGCGCCAGCAGCTTACAGCGACAGGACCGTTCTGAAGCTTTCTTT
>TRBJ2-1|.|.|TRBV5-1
CASSPTGGPYNEQFF
TGCGCCAGCAGCCCGACAGGTGGTCCCTACAATGAGCAGTTCTTC
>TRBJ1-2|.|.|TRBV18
CASSPGGSNYGYTF
TGTGCCAGCTCACCAGGGGGATCTAACTATGGCTACACCTTC
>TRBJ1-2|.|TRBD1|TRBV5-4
CASRRLTGQNYGYTF
TGTGCCAGCAGGCGTTTAACGGGACAGAACTATGGCTACACCTTC
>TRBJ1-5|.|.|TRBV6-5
CASSYLPPGQPQHF
TGTGCCAGCAGTTACCTCCCTCCCGGTCAGCCCCAGCATTTT
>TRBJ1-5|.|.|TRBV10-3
CAISERGSDQPQHF
TGTGCCATCAGTGAACGAGGTTCGGATCAGCCCCAGCATTTT
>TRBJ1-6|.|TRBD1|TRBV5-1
CASSSGQPVQVSPLHF
TGCGCCAGCAGCTCGGGACAGCCAGTCCAAGTGTCACCCCTCCACTTT
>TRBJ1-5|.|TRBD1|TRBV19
CASTLDRGNNQPQHF
TGTGCCAGTACTTTAGACAGGGGTAACAATCAGCCCCAGCATTTT
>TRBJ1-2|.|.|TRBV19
CASSIDRYGVGYTF
TGTGCCAGTAGTATAGATCGATATGGGGTTGGCTACACCTTC
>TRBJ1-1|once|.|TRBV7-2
CASSLAGTTSRDAFF
TGTGCCAGCAGCTTAGCCGGGACAACATCCAGGGACGCTTTCTTT